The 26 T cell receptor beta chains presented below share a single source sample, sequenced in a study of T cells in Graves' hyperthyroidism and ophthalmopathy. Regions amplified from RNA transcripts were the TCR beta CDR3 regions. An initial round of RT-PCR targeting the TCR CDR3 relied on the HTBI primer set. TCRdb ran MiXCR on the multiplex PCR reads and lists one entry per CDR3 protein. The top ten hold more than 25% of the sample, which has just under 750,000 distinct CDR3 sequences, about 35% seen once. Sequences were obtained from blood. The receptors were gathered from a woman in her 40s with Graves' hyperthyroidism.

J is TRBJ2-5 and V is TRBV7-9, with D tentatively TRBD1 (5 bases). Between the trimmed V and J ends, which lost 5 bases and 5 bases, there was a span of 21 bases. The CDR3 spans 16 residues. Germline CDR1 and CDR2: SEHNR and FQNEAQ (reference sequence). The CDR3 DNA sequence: TGTGCCAGCAGCCCTTGGAGCCAGGGTCGATTGGAGACCCAGTACTTC. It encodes CASSPWSQGRLETQYF.

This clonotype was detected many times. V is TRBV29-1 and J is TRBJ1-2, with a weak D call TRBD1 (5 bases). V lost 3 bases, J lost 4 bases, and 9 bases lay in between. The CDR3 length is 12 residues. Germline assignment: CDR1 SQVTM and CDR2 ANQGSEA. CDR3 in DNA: TGCAGCGTTGATCGGGGCGTCTATGGCTACACCTTC. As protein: CSVDRGVYGYTF.

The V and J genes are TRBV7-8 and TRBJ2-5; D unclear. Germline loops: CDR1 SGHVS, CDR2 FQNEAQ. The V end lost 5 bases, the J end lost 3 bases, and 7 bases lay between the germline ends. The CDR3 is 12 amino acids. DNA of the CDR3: TGTGCCAGCAGCCCCTACAAAGAGACCCAGTACTTC. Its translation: CASSPYKETQYF.

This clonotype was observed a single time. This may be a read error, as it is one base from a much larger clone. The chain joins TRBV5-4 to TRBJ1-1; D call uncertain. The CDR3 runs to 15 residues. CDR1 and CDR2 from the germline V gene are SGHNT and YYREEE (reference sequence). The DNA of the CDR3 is TGTGCCAGCGGCTTCCCCGGGCAGATGAACACTGAAGCTTTCTTT. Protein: CASGFPGQMNTEAFF.

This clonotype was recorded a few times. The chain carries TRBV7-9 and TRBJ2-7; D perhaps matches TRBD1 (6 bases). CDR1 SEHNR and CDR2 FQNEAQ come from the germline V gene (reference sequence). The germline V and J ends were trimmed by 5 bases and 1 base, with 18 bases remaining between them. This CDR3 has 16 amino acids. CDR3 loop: CASSPGARGTSYEQYF. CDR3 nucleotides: TGTGCCAGCAGCCCCGGGGCCAGGGGAACTTCCTACGAGCAGTACTTC.

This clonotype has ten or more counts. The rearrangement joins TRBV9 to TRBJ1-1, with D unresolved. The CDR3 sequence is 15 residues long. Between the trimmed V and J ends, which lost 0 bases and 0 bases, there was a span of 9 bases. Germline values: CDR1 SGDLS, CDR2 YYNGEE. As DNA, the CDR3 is TGTGCCAGCAGCGTAGACCTGGGCATGAACACTGAAGCTTTCTTT. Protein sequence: CASSVDLGMNTEAFF.

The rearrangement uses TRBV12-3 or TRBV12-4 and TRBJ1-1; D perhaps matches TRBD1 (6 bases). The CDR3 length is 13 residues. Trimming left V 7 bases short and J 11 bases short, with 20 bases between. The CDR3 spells CASTKNPGAVAFF. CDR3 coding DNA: TGTGCCAGCACCAAAAACCCGGGGGCTGTGGCTTTCTTT.

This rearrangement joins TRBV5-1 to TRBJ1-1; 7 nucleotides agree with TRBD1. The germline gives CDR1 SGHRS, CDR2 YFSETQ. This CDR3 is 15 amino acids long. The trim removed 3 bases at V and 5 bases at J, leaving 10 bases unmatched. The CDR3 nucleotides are TGCGCCAGCAGCTACCATTCAGGGGGGGAAACTGAAGCTTTCTTT. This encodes CASSYHSGGETEAFF. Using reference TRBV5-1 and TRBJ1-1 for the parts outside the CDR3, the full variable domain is KAGVTQTPRYLIKTRGQQVTLSCSPISGHRSVSWYQQTPGQGLQFLFEYFSETQRNKGNFPGRFSGRQFSNSRSEMNVSTLELGDSALYLCASSYHSGGETEAFFGQGTRLTVV.

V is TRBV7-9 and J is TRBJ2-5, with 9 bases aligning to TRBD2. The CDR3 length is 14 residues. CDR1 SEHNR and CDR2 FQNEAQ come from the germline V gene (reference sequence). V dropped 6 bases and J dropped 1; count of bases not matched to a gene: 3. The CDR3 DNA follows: TGTGCCAGCAGTGCTAGCGGGGTCCAAGAGACCCAGTACTTC. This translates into CASSASGVQETQYF.

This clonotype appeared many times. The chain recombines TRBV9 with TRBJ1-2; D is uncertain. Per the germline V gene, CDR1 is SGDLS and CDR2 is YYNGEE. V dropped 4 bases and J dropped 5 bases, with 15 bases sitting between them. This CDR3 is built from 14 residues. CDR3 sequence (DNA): TGTGCCAGCAGCCGCCGGCGGGAAAGTTATGGCTACACCTTC. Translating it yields CASSRRRESYGYTF.

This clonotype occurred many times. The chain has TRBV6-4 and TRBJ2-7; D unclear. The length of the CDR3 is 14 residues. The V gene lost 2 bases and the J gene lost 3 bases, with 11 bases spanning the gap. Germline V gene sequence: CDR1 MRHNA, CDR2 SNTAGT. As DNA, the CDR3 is TGTGCCAGCAGTGACAGAGTGACAATCTACGAGCAGTACTTC. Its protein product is CASSDRVTIYEQYF.

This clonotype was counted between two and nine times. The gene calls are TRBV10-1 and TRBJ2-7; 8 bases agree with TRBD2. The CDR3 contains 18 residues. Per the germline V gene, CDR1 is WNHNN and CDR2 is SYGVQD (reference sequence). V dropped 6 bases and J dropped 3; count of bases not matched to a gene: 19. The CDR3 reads CASSQDRSGGAVSYEQYF. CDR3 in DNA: TGCGCCAGCAGCCAAGATAGGAGCGGGGGCGCGGTTAGCTACGAGCAGTACTTC.

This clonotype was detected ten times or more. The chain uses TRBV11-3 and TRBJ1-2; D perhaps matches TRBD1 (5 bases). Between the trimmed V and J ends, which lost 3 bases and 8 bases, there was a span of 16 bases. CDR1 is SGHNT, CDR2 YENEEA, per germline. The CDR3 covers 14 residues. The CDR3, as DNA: TGTGCCAGCAGCTTCAGCGACAGACTGGAGGGCTACACCTTC. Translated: CASSFSDRLEGYTF.

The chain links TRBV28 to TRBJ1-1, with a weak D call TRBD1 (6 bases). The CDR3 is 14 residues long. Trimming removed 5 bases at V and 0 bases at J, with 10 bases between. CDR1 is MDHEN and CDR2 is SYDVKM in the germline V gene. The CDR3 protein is CASSTGGLNTEAFF. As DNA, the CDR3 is TGTGCCAGCAGTACTGGGGGGCTGAACACTGAAGCTTTCTTT.

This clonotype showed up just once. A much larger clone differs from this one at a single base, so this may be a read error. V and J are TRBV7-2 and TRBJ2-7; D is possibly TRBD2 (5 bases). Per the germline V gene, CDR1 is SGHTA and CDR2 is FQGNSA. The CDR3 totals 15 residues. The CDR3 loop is CASSLYEGRRDEQCF. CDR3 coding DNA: TGTGCCAGCAGCTTATACGAGGGCCGCAGAGACGAGCAGTGCTTC.

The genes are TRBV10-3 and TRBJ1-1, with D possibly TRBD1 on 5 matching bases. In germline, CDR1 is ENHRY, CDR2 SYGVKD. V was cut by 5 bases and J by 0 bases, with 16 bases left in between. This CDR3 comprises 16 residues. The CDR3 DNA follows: TGTGCCATCAGTTTAGCAGGGAAGTCGGTGAACACTGAAGCTTTCTTT. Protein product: CAISLAGKSVNTEAFF.

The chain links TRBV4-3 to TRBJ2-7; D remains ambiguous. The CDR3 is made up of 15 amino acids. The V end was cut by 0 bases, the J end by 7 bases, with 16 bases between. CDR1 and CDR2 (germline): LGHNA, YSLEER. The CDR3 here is CASSQDSGGYNEQYF. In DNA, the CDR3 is TGCGCCAGCAGCCAAGATTCCGGCGGCTACAATGAGCAGTACTTC.

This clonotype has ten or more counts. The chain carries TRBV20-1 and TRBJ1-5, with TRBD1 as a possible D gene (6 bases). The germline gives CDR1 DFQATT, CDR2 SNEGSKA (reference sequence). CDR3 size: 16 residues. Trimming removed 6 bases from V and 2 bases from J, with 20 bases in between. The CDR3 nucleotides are TGCAGTGCGGCGACAGGCGGCAGGAGCGGCAATCAGCCCCAGCATTTT. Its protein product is CSAATGGRSGNQPQHF.

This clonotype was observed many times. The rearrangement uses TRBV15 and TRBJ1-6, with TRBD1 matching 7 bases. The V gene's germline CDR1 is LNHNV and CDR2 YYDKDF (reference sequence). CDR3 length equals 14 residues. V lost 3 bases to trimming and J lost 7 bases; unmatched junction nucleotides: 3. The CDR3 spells CATSRPTGNSPLHF. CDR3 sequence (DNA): TGTGCCACCAGCAGGCCGACAGGGAATTCACCCCTCCACTTT.

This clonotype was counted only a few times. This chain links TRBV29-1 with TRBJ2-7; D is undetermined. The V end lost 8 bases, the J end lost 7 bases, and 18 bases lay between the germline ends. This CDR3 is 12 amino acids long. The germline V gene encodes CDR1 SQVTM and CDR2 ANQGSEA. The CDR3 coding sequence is TGCAGCTTGACGGACGGCCGCAATGAGCAGTACTTC. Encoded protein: CSLTDGRNEQYF.

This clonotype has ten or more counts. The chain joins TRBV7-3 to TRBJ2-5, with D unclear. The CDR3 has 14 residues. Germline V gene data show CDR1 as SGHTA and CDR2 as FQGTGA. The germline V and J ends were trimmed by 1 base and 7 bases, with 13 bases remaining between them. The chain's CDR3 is CASSLRKGEWTQYF. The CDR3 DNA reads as TGTGCCAGCAGCTTAAGAAAGGGTGAATGGACCCAGTACTTC. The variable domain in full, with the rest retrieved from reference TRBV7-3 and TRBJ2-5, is GAGVSQTPSNKVTEKGKYVELRCDPISGHTALYWYRQSLGQGPEFLIYFQGTGAADDSGLPNDRFFAVRPEGSVSTLKIQRTERGDSAVYLCASSLRKGEWTQYFGPGTRLLVL.

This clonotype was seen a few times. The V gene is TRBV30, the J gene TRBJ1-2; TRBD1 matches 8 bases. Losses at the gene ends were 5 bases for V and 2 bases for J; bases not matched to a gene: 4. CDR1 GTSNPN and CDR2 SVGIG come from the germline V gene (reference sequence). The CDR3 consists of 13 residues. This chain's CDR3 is CAWSRQGNYGYTF. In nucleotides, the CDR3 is TGTGCCTGGTCGCGACAGGGGAACTATGGCTACACCTTC.

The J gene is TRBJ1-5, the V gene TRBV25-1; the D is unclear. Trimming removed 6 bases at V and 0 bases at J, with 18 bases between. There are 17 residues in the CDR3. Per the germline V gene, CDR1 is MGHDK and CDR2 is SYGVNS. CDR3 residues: CASRTKGTAHSNQPQHF. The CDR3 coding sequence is TGTGCCAGCAGGACCAAAGGTACCGCGCATAGCAATCAGCCCCAGCATTTT.

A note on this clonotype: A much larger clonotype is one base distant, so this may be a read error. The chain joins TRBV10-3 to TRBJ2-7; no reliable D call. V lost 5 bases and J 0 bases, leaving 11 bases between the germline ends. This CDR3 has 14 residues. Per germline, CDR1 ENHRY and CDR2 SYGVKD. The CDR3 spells CAISPRTTSYEQYF. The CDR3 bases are TGTGCCATCAGTCCACGGACGACCTCCTACGAGCAGTACTTC.

CDR3 sequence reads: CASTGQWYQETQYF. The CDR3 bases are TGTGCCAGCACGGGACAGTGGTACCAAGAGACCCAGTACTTC. The chain has TRBV6-1 and TRBJ2-5; 7 positions match TRBD1. Germline CDR1 is MNHNS and CDR2 is SASEGT. V lost 7 bases, J lost 0 bases, and 5 bases stayed unmatched. This CDR3 region has 14 residues.

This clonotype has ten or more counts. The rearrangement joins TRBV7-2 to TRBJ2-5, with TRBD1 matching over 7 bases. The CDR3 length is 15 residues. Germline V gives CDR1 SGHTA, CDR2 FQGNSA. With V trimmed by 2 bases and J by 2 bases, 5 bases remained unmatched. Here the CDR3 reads CASSLRSTGQETQYF. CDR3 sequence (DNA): TGTGCCAGCAGCTTACGGTCGACAGGGCAAGAGACCCAGTACTTC.